The 32 T cell receptor gamma chains reported below all come from one sample, sequenced in a study of γδ T cells in repeated Plasmodium falciparum infection. Flow sorting of PBMC yielded separate Vgamma9/Vdelta2+ and Vdelta2-negative gammadelta T cell populations for bulk repertoire analysis. TCRdb re-analyzed the multiplex PCR reads via CATT. This table holds 14,000 or so gamma-chain clones, 1.5% to 2% found once. The sample comprised gamma-delta T cells from blood. The receptor source for this set is a pool of human donors (malaria-infected and uninfected, not separated).

Worth noting for this clone: TCRdb pairs this DNA with a much larger clone's protein that differs at residue 4, likely a read error; the protein shown was translated from the DNA. The rearrangement joins TRGV9 to TRGJ1 or TRGJ2. No J gene is reported in TCRdb; it was inferred here by comparing the DNA with germline. CDR3 length equals 15 residues. CDR1 GITISATS and CDR2 ISYDGTV come from the germline V gene (reference sequence). The CDR3 sequence: CALGEVFPAYYKKLF. DNA for the CDR3: TGTGCCTTGGGGGAGGTGTTCCCTGCTTATTATAAGAAACTCTTT.

This clone has ten or more counts. TCRdb shows a much larger clone's protein in place of this DNA's translation, and the two differ at residue 10, likely through a read error; the protein shown is translated from the DNA. The V call is TRGV9, the J call TRGJP. No J gene was available from TCRdb, and it was assigned here by a germline match of the DNA. Germline V lookup: CDR1 GITISATS, CDR2 ISYDGTV (reference sequence). With V trimmed by 2 bases and J by 6 bases, 13 bases remained unmatched. This CDR3 has 19 residues. CDR3 in DNA: TGTGCCTTGTGGGAGGGAACCAAATTACGAGAGTTGGGCAAAAAAATCAAGGTATTT. This codes for CALWEGTKLRELGKKIKVF.

This clone came up many times. The TCRdb protein comes from a much larger clone and disagrees with this DNA's translation at residue 7, likely due to a read error; the protein given here is derived from the DNA. This chain joins TRGV9 and TRGJP2. This CDR3 comprises 15 residues. The ends lost 3 bases at V and 3 bases at J; junction bases unmatched: 7. Germline CDR1 reads GITISATS; CDR2 reads ISYDGTV (reference sequence). CDR3 loop: CALWEPAGSDWIKTF. Written as DNA, the CDR3 is TGTGCCTTGTGGGAGCCGGCCGGTAGTGATTGGATCAAGACGTTT.

This clone was counted ten times or more. With only one base between it and a far larger clone, this is likely a read error. Other DNA sequences of this sample code for an identical CDR3. V and J are TRGV9 and TRGJ1 or TRGJ2. TCRdb carries no J gene annotation; the J gene was assigned here by matching the DNA with germline. CDR1 is GITISATS, CDR2 ISYDGTV, per germline (reference sequence). This CDR3 has 14 amino acids. The CDR3 DNA follows: TGCGCCTTGTGGGAGGTGCGTCGTTATTATAAGAAACTCTTT. It codes for CALWEVRRYYKKLF.

Comment on this clone: The protein TCRdb gives is from a much larger clone and does not agree with this DNA's translation at residue 6, likely a read error; the protein shown here comes from the DNA. The gene calls are TRGV9 and TRGJ1 or TRGJ2. Because TCRdb records no J gene, it was assigned here through a match of the DNA to germline. Germline CDR1 reads GITISATS; CDR2 reads ISYDGTV (reference sequence). Trimming removed 3 bases from V and 5 bases from J; junction bases left unmatched: 13. This CDR3 has 15 residues. The DNA of the CDR3 is TGTGCCTTGTGGGAGATAGGATTATTGGATTATAAGAAACTCTTT. Encoded protein: CALWEIGLLDYKKLF.

The sample holds many counts of this clone. The amino acid sequence in TCRdb belongs to a much larger clone and departs from this DNA's translation at residue 13, likely a sequencing read error; the sequence shown is translated from the DNA. V and J are TRGV4 and TRGJ1 or TRGJ2. The J gene, absent from TCRdb, was called here by matching the DNA to germline. Germline-derived CDR1 and CDR2 are EGSTGY and YDSYTSSV. This CDR3 region has 17 residues. CDR3 region: CATSEVSKSENYHKKLF. CDR3 in DNA: TGTGCCACCTCGGAAGTGAGTAAGAGCGAGAATTATCATAAGAAACTCTTT.

Of note for this clone: Only one base separates this from a far larger clonotype, so it likely reflects a read error. Other nucleotide sequences in the sample specify the same CDR3. This rearrangement joins TRGV9 to TRGJP. No J gene was available from TCRdb, and it was assigned here by a germline match of the DNA. V trimming: 1 base; J trimming: 3 bases; junction bases outside the gene matches: 9. This CDR3 is built from 19 residues. Per the germline V gene, CDR1 is GITISATS and CDR2 is ISYDGTV (reference sequence). CDR3 amino acids: CALWEVEFSQELGKKIKVF. As DNA, the CDR3 is TGTGCCTTGTGGGAGGTAGAATTCTCGCAAGAGTTGGGCAAAAAAATCAAGGTATTT.

Concerning this clone: The TCRdb protein comes from a much larger clone and disagrees with this DNA's translation at residue 3, likely due to a read error; the protein given here is derived from the DNA. This chain uses TRGV5 with TRGJ1 or TRGJ2. Assignment of the J gene here rests on matching the DNA to germline, because TCRdb gives none. CDR1 and CDR2 from the germline V gene are VINAFY and YDVSNSKD. The CDR3 totals 13 residues. DNA of the CDR3: TGTGCCGCCTGGGACAGGCCAGCGTATAAGAAACTCTTT. As protein: CAAWDRPAYKKLF.

As regards this clone: TCRdb's protein, taken from a much larger clone, differs from this DNA's translation at residue 6, likely owing to a read error; the protein displayed comes from the DNA. The gene calls are TRGV4 and TRGJ1 or TRGJ2. The CDR3 consists of 10 residues. Germline values: CDR1 EGSTGY, CDR2 YDSYTSSV. J gave up 15 bases and V 6 bases, and 11 bases lay outside the gene matches. CDR3 protein: CATWTQFGLF. The CDR3 nucleotides read TGTGCCACCTGGACCCAGTTTGGACTCTTT.

Regarding this clone: This DNA translates differently at residue 8 from the TCRdb protein, which is that of a much larger clone; a read error is likely, and the protein shown is the DNA's own translation. The J gene is TRGJP, the V gene TRGV9. Germline CDR1 reads GITISATS; CDR2 reads ISYDGTV (reference sequence). This CDR3 is built from 13 residues. CDR3 residues: CALWELGRKIKVF. The DNA of the CDR3 is TGTGCCTTGTGGGAGTTGGGCAGAAAAATCAAGGTATTT.

To note about this clone: A far larger clone differs by one base, so this is likely a read error. This chain connects TRGV4 to TRGJ1 or TRGJ2. The J gene comes from matching the DNA to germline here; TCRdb lacks it. The germline V gene encodes CDR1 EGSTGY and CDR2 YDSYTSSV. The length of the CDR3 is 15 residues. The ends lost 0 bases at V and 4 bases at J; junction bases unmatched: 9. The CDR3 loop reads CATWDGQLGYYKKLF. The DNA of the CDR3 is TGTGCCACCTGGGATGGGCAGTTGGGCTATTATAAGAAACTCTTT.

This clone showed up just a few times. The protein given by TCRdb reflects a much larger clone and differs at residue 5 from this DNA's translation, likely from a read error; the protein shown is the DNA's translation. The chain uses TRGV2 and TRGJP. TCRdb offers no J gene call, so here the DNA was matched to germline to obtain one. Germline CDR1 and CDR2: EGSNGY and YDSYNSKV. The CDR3 is 17 amino acids. V was pared by 5 bases and J by 5 bases, with 9 bases of the junction left unmatched. CDR3 nucleotides: TGTGCCACCTGGGGCGGTCGAAAAGAGTTGGGCAAAAAAATCAAGGTATTT. Translation: CATWGGRKELGKKIKVF.

There are many counts of this clone. With only one base between it and a far larger clone, this is likely a read error. The same CDR3 arises from other DNA sequences in this sample as well. The V call is TRGV9, the J call TRGJP. TCRdb carries no J gene annotation; the J gene was assigned here by matching the DNA with germline. Germline values: CDR1 GITISATS, CDR2 ISYDGTV (reference sequence). The CDR3 sequence is 17 residues long. In nucleotides, the CDR3 is TGTGCCTTGTGGGAGGTGCTTGAAGAGTTGGGCAAGAAAATCAAGGTATTT. Encoded protein: CALWEVLEELGKKIKVF.

This clone has ten or more counts. TCRdb records a much larger clone's protein for this DNA, with a difference at residue 12 that likely arises from a read error; the protein given is the translation of the DNA. V usage is TRGV9 and J usage is TRGJP. Germline values: CDR1 GITISATS, CDR2 ISYDGTV (reference sequence). This CDR3 is 17 amino acids long. The CDR3 protein is CALWEVHKELGRKIKVF. CDR3 nucleotide sequence: TGTGCCTTGTGGGAGGTCCATAAAGAGTTGGGCAGAAAAATCAAGGTATTT.

This clone was detected ten times or more. TCRdb assigns this DNA the protein of a much larger clone, which departs from its translation at residue 6; this likely reflects a read error, and the protein shown comes from translating the DNA. The rearrangement joins TRGV4 to TRGJ1 or TRGJ2. This CDR3 region has 11 residues. Losses at the gene ends were 6 bases for V and 8 bases for J; bases not matched to a gene: 7. Germline V gene lookup returns CDR1 EGSTGY and CDR2 YDSYTSSV. The DNA for the CDR3 is TGTGCCACCTGGACTCCGGATAAGAAACTCTTT. This translates into CATWTPDKKLF.

Concerning this clone: TCRdb lists the protein of a much larger clone for this DNA, which differs at residue 3, so this is likely a read error; the protein given here is translated from the DNA itself. The chain uses TRGV3 and TRGJ1 or TRGJ2. TCRdb gives no J gene; it was assigned here by matching the DNA to germline. This CDR3 comprises 13 residues. The V gene's germline CDR1 is VTNTFY and CDR2 YDVSTARD (reference sequence). CDR3 region: CANWDRHRYKKLF. The CDR3 DNA is TGTGCCAACTGGGACAGGCACCGATATAAGAAACTCTTT.

This clone was detected many times. TCRdb has a much larger clone's protein, which differs at residue 11 from the translation of this DNA, likely because of a read error; what is shown is the protein translated from the DNA. This chain links TRGV4 with TRGJ1 or TRGJ2. CDR1 and CDR2 from the germline V gene are EGSTGY and YDSYTSSV. This CDR3 region has 14 residues. The CDR3 DNA is TGTGCCACCTGGGATTCAATGAATTATTATAGGAAACTCTTT. Its translation is CATWDSMNYYRKLF.

Only a few counts were recorded for this clone. A far larger clone is off by one base, so a read error is likely. The same CDR3 arises from other DNA sequences in this sample as well. The V call is TRGV9, the J call TRGJP2. TCRdb is silent on the J gene; assignment here came from matching the DNA to germline. This CDR3 is built from 15 residues. Germline V gene data show CDR1 as GITISATS and CDR2 as ISYDGTV (reference sequence). The DNA for the CDR3 is TGTGCCTTGTGGGAGGCGTATAGTAGTGACTGGATCAAGACGTTT. Translated: CALWEAYSSDWIKTF.

As to this clone: The TCRdb record carries a much larger clone's protein, which differs from this DNA's translation at residue 13; a read error is the likely cause, and the protein listed here is the DNA translation. This sequence joins TRGV3 and TRGJ1 or TRGJ2. The length of the CDR3 is 15 residues. CDR1 and CDR2 (germline): VTNTFY, YDVSTARD (reference sequence). The CDR3, as DNA: TGTGCCACCTGGGACCGTGCTCTGGGCATTTATAAGAGACTCTTT. This encodes CATWDRALGIYKRLF.

This clone has more than one count but fewer than ten. The protein held in TCRdb is that of a much larger clone and does not match this DNA's translation at residue 3, likely because of a read error; the protein shown is translated from the DNA. The chain joins TRGV9 to TRGJ1 or TRGJ2. TCRdb lists no J gene, so it was determined here by aligning the DNA to germline. CDR1 and CDR2 (germline): GITISATS, ISYDGTV (reference sequence). This CDR3 region has 15 residues. The DNA for the CDR3 is TGTGCCTCGTGGGAGGTGCAAGGGGGTCGGTATAAGAAACTCTTT. This gives the protein CASWEVQGGRYKKLF.

By share, this clone counts as medium-sized. This CDR3 is also generated by other DNA sequences in the sample. The DNA of the CDR3 is TGTGCCTTGTGGGAGGCGATACCGAATTATTATAAGAAACTCTTT. This sequence encodes CALWEAIPNYYKKLF. The chain couples TRGV9 to TRGJ1 or TRGJ2. CDR1 GITISATS and CDR2 ISYDGTV come from the germline V gene (reference sequence). J lost 0 bases, V lost 2 bases, and 7 bases had no gene match. This CDR3 comprises 15 residues.

This clone was recorded many times. TCRdb attributes to this sequence the protein of a much larger clone, which differs from the DNA translation at residue 7; a read error is likely, and the protein displayed is translated from the DNA. The chain is built from TRGV9 and TRGJ1 or TRGJ2. No J gene was available from TCRdb, and it was assigned here by a germline match of the DNA. Germline CDR1 reads GITISATS; CDR2 reads ISYDGTV (reference sequence). The trim removed 0 bases at V and 7 bases at J, leaving 9 bases unmatched. The CDR3 consists of 14 residues. The CDR3 DNA is TGTGCCTTGTGGGAGGTGTCCAGGGGCTATAAGAAACTCTTT. Its protein product is CALWEVSRGYKKLF.

This clone is categorized as medium-sized. Other nucleotide sequences in the sample specify the same CDR3. The CDR3 sequence: CALWEVRVGFYYKKLF. Written as DNA, the CDR3 is TGTGCCTTGTGGGAGGTGCGTGTGGGGTTCTATTATAAGAAACTCTTT. The chain uses TRGV9 and TRGJ1 or TRGJ2. The CDR3 is 16 residues long. Germline V gene lookup returns CDR1 GITISATS and CDR2 ISYDGTV (reference sequence). Trimming cost V 0 bases and J 4 bases; bases outside gene matches: 12.

This clone was counted between two and nine times. The genes are TRGV5 and TRGJ1 or TRGJ2. No J gene is reported in TCRdb; it was inferred here by comparing the DNA with germline. Germline values: CDR1 VINAFY, CDR2 YDVSNSKD. The ends lost 6 bases at V and 8 bases at J; junction bases unmatched: 13. This CDR3 is built from 13 residues. This CDR3 reads CATWTGQVHKKLF. As DNA, the CDR3 is TGTGCCACCTGGACAGGCCAGGTCCATAAGAAACTCTTT.

This clone was seen at least ten times. TCRdb shows a much larger clone's protein in place of this DNA's translation, and the two differ at residue 8, likely through a read error; the protein shown is translated from the DNA. CDR3 protein: CALWESGVYKKLF. CDR3 nucleotides: TGTGCCTTGTGGGAGAGCGGCGTTTATAAGAAACTCTTT. The chain carries TRGV9 and TRGJ1 or TRGJ2. TCRdb records no J gene; here it was assigned by comparing the DNA to germline. The CDR3 extends over 13 amino acids. Per germline, CDR1 GITISATS and CDR2 ISYDGTV (reference sequence). The junction had 8 bases not matched to a gene; V was cut back by 3 bases and J by 6 bases.

Notes on this clone: For this DNA, TCRdb reports the protein of a much larger clone, which diverges at residue 15, most likely from a read error; the protein presented here is translated directly from the DNA. With the J gene uncalled, the V gene is TRGV9. Germline V gene data show CDR1 as GITISATS and CDR2 as ISYDGTV (reference sequence). The CDR3 consists of 17 residues. The CDR3 DNA reads as TGTGCCTTGTGGGAGGGGGATCGAGAGTTGGGCAAAAAAATCAGGGTATTT. Translating gives CALWEGDRELGKKIRVF.

In its sample, this clone was seen a few times. The amino acid sequence in TCRdb belongs to a much larger clone and departs from this DNA's translation at residue 4, likely a sequencing read error; the sequence shown is translated from the DNA. The J gene is TRGJ1 or TRGJ2, the V gene TRGV4. The J gene, absent from TCRdb, was called here by matching the DNA to germline. This CDR3 region has 13 residues. CDR1 is EGSTGY and CDR2 is YDSYTSSV in the germline V gene. CDR3 DNA: TGTGCCACCCGGGATTATTTAGGGAGGGAGAAACTCTTT. It specifies CATRDYLGREKLF.

Turning to this clone: The translation of this DNA and the TCRdb protein of a much larger clone differ at residue 6, probably owing to a read error; the protein shown here is translated from the DNA. The V gene is TRGV8, the J gene TRGJ1 or TRGJ2. TCRdb lists no J gene, so it was determined here by aligning the DNA to germline. This CDR3 spans 13 amino acids. CDR1 and CDR2 from the germline V gene are VENAVY and YDSYNSRV. V trimming: 6 bases; J trimming: 6 bases; junction bases outside the gene matches: 11. The CDR3: CATWNLPGYKKLF. DNA of the CDR3: TGTGCCACCTGGAACCTCCCCGGTTATAAGAAACTCTTT.

Turning to this clone: The amino acid sequence in TCRdb belongs to a much larger clone and departs from this DNA's translation at residue 6, likely a sequencing read error; the sequence shown is translated from the DNA. The chain employs TRGV9 and TRGJP. The CDR3 is 15 amino acids. Germline-derived CDR1 and CDR2 are GITISATS and ISYDGTV (reference sequence). With V trimmed by 3 bases and J by 10 bases, 6 bases remained unmatched. DNA of the CDR3: TGTGCCTTGTGGGAGTTGCTATTGGGCAAAAAAATCAAGGTATTT. This gives the protein CALWELLLGKKIKVF.

In this sample, this clone turned up many times. A far larger clone is only one base removed, so a read error is likely. Other DNA sequences in this sample translate to the same CDR3. The rearrangement joins TRGV9 to TRGJP. Germline matching of the DNA provided the J gene here, since TCRdb leaves it blank. Looked up from germline, CDR1 is GITISATS and CDR2 is ISYDGTV (reference sequence). The length of the CDR3 is 15 residues. V lost 5 bases, J lost 11 bases, and 9 bases stayed unmatched. CDR3 sequence reads: CALWATELGKKIKVF. Written as DNA, the CDR3 is TGTGCCTTGTGGGCGACTGAGCTGGGCAAAAAAATCAAGGTATTT.

By frequency in the sample, this clone is large. This CDR3 is also generated by other DNA sequences in the sample. This chain connects TRGV4 to TRGJ1 or TRGJ2. The CDR3 sequence is 16 residues long. Germline V gene data show CDR1 as EGSTGY and CDR2 as YDSYTSSV. V trimming: 1 base; J trimming: 1 base; junction bases outside the gene matches: 10. CDR3 sequence (DNA): TGTGCCACCTGGGATGGTGGGGTAATCAATTATTATAAGAAACTCTTT. This codes for CATWDGGVINYYKKLF.

This clone was recorded at least ten times. This DNA translates differently at residue 3 from the TCRdb protein, which is that of a much larger clone; a read error is likely, and the protein shown is the DNA's own translation. The chain carries TRGV5 and TRGJ1 or TRGJ2. The CDR3 has 13 amino acids. Germline V gene lookup returns CDR1 VINAFY and CDR2 YDVSNSKD. This chain's CDR3 is CAPWDTFYYKKLF. CDR3 nucleotides: TGTGCCCCCTGGGACACGTTTTATTATAAGAAACTCTTT.